This TCR beta chain was retrieved from a study of pediatric ulcerative colitis. Whole-study findings and limits: Compared with controls, ulcerative colitis showed greater blood-rectum clone sharing.

About this clone itself: The antigen remains undetermined.

Clones were sequenced by immunoSEQ multiplex PCR, and TCRdb holds only the in-frame ones, with some missing. The table records under 70,000 clones, over 70% of them present only once. CDR3 length: 13 amino acids. Germline loops: CDR1 ENHRY, CDR2 SYGVKD. The V end lost 3 bases, the J end lost 5 bases, and 10 bases lay between the germline ends. The sequence derives from a boy between 10 and 17 years old who was a control in a study of pediatric ulcerative colitis. The sample taken for sequencing was blood. The rearrangement links TRBV10-3 to TRBJ2-5; tentative D call: TRBD2 (7 bases). CDR3 sequence: CAISDRGGETQYF. The CDR3 DNA is TGTGCCATCAGTGACAGGGGAGGGGAGACCCAGTACTTC.